This T cell receptor beta chain was retrieved from a study of T-cell memory formation after mild COVID-19. On the study more broadly: Each donor largely had its own TCR clusters. Points from the study as a whole: Pre-infection memory held some responding clones, suggesting pre-existing cross-reactive T cells responded. Later expanders leaned CD4+, whereas day 15 to 85 contracting clones were balanced CD4/CD8.

Germline trimming cut 7 bases from V and 7 bases from J; bases unmatched to any gene: 1. Germline V CDR1 and CDR2: MNHEY, SVGAGI. The CDR3 has 11 residues. The sample holds a few counts of this clonotype. Its antigen is not known. One entry per CDR3 protein results from TCRdb running MiXCR on the 5' RACE reads. Of 560,000 or so distinct CDR3 sequences in the sample, around 16% were seen once. The source is an adult woman who had mild COVID-19 (a few samples of this study predate the infection). Cell type and time point are not known. The chain uses TRBV6-5 and TRBJ1-2, with TRBD1 identical over 9 bases. The sample consisted of PBMCs or a T cell subset sorted from them (not recorded which). The CDR3 nucleotides read TGTGCCAGCACACAGGGGGCTGGCTACACCTTC. Residues: CASTQGAGYTF.